This T cell receptor (beta chain) was retrieved from a study of blood T cell repertoires in COVID-19. The repertoire was sequenced with immunoSEQ multiplex PCR; TCRdb's copy has only in-frame clones and lacks some. Among hundreds of thousands of clones listed, 70% to 90% were seen once. This CDR3 spans 14 amino acids. V lost 7 bases to trimming and J lost 4 bases; unmatched junction nucleotides: 5. Germline lookup yields CDR1 SQVTM and CDR2 ANQGSEA. The sequence derives from a woman in her fifties or sixties with active or convalescent COVID-19. The chain carries TRBV29-1 and TRBJ2-1; 12 bases fit TRBD2. The source material was peripheral blood. The CDR3 coding sequence is TGCAGCGGTACTAGCGGGGGGCTGTACAATGAGCAGTTCTTC. Its protein is CSGTSGGLYNEQFF.